This entry concerns a single T cell receptor beta chain. Its antigen is unidentified. This record comes from a study of cytomegalovirus exposure and HLA in healthy donors. Overall study findings and caveats: The authors confirmed in vitro that a few CMV-associated chains were specific for CMV antigens.

Use of 60 Vbeta and 13 Jbeta primers characterized the PCR. Repertoires were generated with immunoSEQ multiplex PCR, while TCRdb's copy carries only in-frame clones and drops some. The table has 150,000 to 200,000 clones, 78% seen once. This TCR came from a woman aged 40 to 50 in good health and CMV-seropositive. What was sequenced was PBMCs.

The CDR3 protein is CAWSRDRRQFF. CDR3 nucleotides: TGTGCCTGGAGCAGGGACAGAAGGCAGTTCTTC. The rearrangement joins TRBV30 to TRBJ2-1; 7 bases agree with TRBD1. Germline V gene data show CDR1 as GTSNPN and CDR2 as SVGIG (reference sequence). This CDR3 region has 11 residues. V lost 3 bases and J lost 12; bases outside the gene matches: 5.